This paragraph reports one T cell receptor beta chain. This CDR3 comprises 15 residues. Trimming took 5 bases from V and 1 from J, leaving 14 bases between them. Germline CDR1 is SGHVS and CDR2 is FQNEAQ. In the original analysis: Amplified reference gene primers provided the basis for estimating nucleated cell counts. Sequencing was performed with immunoSEQ multiplex PCR; in TCRdb, only in-frame clones are kept and a portion is missing. That table supplies the V and J calls and clone size; D and trimming were determined from the DNA. This table holds about 140,000 clones, around 80% found once. This specimen belongs to a study of blood T cell repertoires in COVID-19. Study in general: The samples span acute and convalescent COVID-19 from the United States, Italy and Spain.

Donors were grouped by their self-reported clinical history. This TCR came from a man aged 70-80 years who had been exposed to COVID-19. The chain employs TRBV7-8 and TRBJ1-1; D may be TRBD1 (6 bases). The sample comprised PBMCs or T cells enriched from blood (not recorded which). The CDR3 loop is CASSAGGQANTEAFF. The DNA of the CDR3 is TGTGCCAGCAGCGCGGGGGGGCAGGCGAACACTGAAGCTTTCTTT. Full variable domain (missing parts from reference TRBV7-8 and TRBJ1-1): GAGVSQSPRYKVAKRGQDVALRCDPISGHVSLFWYQQALGQGPEFLTYFQNEAQLDKSGLPSDRFFAERPEGSVSTLKIQRTQQEDSAVYLCASSAGGQANTEAFFGQGTRLTVV.